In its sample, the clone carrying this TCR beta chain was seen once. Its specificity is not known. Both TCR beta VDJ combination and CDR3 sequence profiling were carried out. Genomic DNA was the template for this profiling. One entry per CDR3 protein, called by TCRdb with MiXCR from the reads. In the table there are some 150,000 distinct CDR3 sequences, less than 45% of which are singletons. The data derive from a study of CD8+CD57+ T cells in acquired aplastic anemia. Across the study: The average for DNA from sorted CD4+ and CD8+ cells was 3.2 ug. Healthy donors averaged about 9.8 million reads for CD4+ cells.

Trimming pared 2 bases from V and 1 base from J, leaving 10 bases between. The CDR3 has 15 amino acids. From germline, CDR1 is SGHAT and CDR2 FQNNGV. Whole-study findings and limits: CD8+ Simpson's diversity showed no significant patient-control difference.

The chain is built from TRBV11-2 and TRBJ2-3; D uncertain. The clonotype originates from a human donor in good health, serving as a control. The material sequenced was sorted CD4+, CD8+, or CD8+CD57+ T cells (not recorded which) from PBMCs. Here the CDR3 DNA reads TGTGCCAGCAGCTTACAGCACAGTGGCACAGATACGCAGTATTTT. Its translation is CASSLQHSGTDTQYF.